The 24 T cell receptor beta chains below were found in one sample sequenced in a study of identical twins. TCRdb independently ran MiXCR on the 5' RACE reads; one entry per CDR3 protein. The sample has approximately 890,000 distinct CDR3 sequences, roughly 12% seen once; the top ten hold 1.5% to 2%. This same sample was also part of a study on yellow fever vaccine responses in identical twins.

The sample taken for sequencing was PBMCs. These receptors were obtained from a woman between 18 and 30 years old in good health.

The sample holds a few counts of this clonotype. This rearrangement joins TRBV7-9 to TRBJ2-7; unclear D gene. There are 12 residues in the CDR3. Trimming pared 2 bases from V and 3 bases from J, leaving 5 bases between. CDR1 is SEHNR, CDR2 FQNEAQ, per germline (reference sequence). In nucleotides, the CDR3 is TGTGCCAGCAGCTTAAACCACTACGAGCAGTACGTC. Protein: CASSLNHYEQYV.

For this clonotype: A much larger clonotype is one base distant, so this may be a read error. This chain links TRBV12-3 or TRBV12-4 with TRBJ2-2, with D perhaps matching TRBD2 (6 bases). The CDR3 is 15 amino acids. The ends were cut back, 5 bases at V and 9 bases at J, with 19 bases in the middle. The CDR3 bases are TGTGCCAGCAGTCAGGTCTTCGGCGGGACCAGGGAGCTGTTTTTT. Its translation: CASSQVFGGTRELFF.

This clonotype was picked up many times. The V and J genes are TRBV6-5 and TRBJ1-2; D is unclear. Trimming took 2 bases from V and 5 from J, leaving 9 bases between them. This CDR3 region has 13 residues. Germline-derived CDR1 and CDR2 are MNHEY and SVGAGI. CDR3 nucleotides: TGTGCCAGCAGTTACAAAAGGAGTTATGGCTACACCTTC. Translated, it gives CASSYKRSYGYTF.

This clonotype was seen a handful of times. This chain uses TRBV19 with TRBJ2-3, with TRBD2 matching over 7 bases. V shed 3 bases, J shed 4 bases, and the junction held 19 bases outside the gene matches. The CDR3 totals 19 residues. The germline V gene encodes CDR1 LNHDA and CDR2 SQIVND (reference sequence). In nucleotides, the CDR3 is TGTGCCAGTAGTATCGGTGGGAGGGCCCTGAACCGTGGGGCAGATACGCAGTATTTT. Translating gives CASSIGGRALNRGADTQYF.

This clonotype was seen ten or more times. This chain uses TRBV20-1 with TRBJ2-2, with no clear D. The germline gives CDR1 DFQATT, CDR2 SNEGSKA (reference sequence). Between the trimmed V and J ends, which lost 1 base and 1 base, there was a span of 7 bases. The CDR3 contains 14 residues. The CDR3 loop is CSARVARNTGELFF. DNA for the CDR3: TGCAGTGCTAGAGTGGCGCGGAACACCGGGGAGCTGTTTTTT.

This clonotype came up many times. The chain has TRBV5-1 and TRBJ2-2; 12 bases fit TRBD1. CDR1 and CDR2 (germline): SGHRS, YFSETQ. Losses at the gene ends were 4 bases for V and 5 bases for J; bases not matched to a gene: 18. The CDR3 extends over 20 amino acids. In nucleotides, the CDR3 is TGCGCCAGCAGCAGGTCGAAGTTCGGGACAGGGGGCGCAAAGACCGGGGAGCTGTTTTTT. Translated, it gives CASSRSKFGTGGAKTGELFF.

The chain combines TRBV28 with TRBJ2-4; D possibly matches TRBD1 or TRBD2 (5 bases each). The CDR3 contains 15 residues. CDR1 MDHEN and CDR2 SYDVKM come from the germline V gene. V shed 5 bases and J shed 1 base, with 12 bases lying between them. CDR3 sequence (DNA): TGTGCCAGCAGTCCAAAATGGGGGGCCAAAAACATTCAGTACTTC. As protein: CASSPKWGAKNIQYF.

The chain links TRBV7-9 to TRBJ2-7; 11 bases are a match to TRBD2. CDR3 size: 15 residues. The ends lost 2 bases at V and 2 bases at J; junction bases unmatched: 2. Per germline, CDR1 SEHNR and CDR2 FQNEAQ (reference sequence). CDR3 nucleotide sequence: TGTGCCAGCAGCTTAATTAGCGGGGGGGCCTACGAGCAGTACGTC. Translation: CASSLISGGAYEQYV.

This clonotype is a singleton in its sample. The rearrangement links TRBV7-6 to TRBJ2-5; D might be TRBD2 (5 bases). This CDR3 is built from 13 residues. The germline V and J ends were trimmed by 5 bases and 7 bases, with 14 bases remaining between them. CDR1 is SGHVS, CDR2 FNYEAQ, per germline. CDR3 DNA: TGTGCCAGCAGCCCACTAGGTGGAGGGACCCAGTACTTC. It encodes CASSPLGGGTQYF.

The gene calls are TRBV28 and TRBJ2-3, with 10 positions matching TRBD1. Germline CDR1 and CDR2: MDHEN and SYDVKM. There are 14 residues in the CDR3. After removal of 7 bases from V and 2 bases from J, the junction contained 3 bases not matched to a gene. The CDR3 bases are TGTGCCAGCACCCGACAGGGGGCCACAGATACGCAGTATTTT. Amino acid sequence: CASTRQGATDTQYF.

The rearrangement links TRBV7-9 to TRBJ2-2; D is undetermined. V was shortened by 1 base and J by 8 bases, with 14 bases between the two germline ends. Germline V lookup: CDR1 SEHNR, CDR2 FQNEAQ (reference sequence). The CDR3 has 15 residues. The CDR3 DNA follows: TGTGCCAGCAGCTTAGTGATCAACGACGGTGGGGAGCTGTTTTTT. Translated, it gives CASSLVINDGGELFF.

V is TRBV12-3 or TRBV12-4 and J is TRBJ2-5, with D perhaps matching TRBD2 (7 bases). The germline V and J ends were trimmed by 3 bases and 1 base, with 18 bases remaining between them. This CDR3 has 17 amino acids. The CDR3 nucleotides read TGTGCCAGCAGTTTGGGGTATAGAGGGGGGGCCCAAGAGACCCAGTACTTC. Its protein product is CASSLGYRGGAQETQYF.

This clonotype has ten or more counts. This CDR3 reads CSARAETSPSEQFF. CDR3 in DNA: TGCAGTGCTAGAGCCGAGACTAGCCCCTCGGAGCAGTTCTTC. V and J are TRBV20-1 and TRBJ2-1; 7 positions agree with TRBD2. V dropped 1 base and J dropped 10; count of bases not matched to a gene: 10. The CDR3 loop spans 14 amino acids. CDR1 is DFQATT and CDR2 is SNEGSKA in the germline V gene (reference sequence).

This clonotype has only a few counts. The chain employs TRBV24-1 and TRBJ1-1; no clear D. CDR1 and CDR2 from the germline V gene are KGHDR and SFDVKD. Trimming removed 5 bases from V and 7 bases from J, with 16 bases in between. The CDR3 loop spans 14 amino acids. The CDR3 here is CATSGVGRSFEAFF. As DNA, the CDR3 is TGTGCCACCAGTGGGGTAGGACGGTCCTTTGAAGCTTTCTTT.

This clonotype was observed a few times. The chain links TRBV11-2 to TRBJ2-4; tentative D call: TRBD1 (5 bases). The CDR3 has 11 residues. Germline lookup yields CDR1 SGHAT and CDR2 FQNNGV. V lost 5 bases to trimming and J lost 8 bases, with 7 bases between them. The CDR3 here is CASSGADIQYF. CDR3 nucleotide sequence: TGTGCCAGCAGCGGGGCGGACATTCAGTACTTC.

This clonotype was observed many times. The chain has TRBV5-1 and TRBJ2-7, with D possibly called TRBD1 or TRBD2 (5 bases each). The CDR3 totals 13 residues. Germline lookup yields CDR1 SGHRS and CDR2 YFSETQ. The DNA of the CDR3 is TGTGCCAGCAGCCTAGAGGGGTCCTACGAGCAGTACGTC. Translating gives CASSLEGSYEQYV.

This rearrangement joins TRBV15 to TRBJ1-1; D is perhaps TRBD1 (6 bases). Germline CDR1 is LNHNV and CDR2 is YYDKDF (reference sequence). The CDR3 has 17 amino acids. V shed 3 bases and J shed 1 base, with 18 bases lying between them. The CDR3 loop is CATSSRWFGQQNTEAFF. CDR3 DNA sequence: TGTGCCACCAGCAGCCGGTGGTTCGGACAGCAGAACACTGAAGCTTTCTTT.

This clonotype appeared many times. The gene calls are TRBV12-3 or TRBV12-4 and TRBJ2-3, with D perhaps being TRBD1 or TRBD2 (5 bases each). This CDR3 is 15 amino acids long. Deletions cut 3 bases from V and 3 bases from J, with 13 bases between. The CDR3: CASSFREEGTDTQYF. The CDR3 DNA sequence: TGTGCCAGCAGTTTCAGGGAAGAGGGTACAGATACGCAGTATTTT.

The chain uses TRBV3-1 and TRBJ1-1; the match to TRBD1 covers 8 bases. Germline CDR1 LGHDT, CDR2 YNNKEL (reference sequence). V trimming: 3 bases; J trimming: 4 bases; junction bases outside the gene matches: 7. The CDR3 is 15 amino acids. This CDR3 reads CASSHETGVSTEAFF. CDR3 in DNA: TGTGCCAGCAGCCACGAGACAGGGGTGTCCACTGAAGCTTTCTTT.

CDR3 in DNA: TGCAGTGCTTCTACGACAGGGTGGTTCAATGAGCAGTTCTTC. Translated: CSASTTGWFNEQFF. The V and J genes are TRBV20-1 and TRBJ2-1; 7 nucleotides agree with TRBD1. The CDR3 covers 14 residues. Germline CDR1 reads DFQATT; CDR2 reads SNEGSKA (reference sequence). Trimming at V came to 5 bases and at J to 6 bases, leaving 10 bases not matched to a gene.

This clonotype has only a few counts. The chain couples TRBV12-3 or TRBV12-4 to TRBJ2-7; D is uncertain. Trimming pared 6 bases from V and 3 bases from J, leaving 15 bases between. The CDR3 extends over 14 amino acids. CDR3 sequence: CASSPGLGFYEQYF. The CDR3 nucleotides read TGTGCCAGCAGCCCTGGGTTGGGGTTCTACGAGCAGTACTTC.

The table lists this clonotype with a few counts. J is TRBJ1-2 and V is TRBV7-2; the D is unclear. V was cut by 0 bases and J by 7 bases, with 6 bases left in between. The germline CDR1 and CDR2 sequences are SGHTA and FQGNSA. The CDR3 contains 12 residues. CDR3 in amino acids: CASSLAASGYTF. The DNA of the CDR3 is TGTGCCAGCAGCTTAGCGGCGAGTGGCTACACCTTC.

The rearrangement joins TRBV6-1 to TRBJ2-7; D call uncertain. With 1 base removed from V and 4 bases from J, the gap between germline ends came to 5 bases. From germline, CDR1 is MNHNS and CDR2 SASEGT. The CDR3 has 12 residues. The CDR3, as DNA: TGTGCCAGCAGTGAAGGACGTTACGAGCAGTACGTC. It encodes CASSEGRYEQYV.

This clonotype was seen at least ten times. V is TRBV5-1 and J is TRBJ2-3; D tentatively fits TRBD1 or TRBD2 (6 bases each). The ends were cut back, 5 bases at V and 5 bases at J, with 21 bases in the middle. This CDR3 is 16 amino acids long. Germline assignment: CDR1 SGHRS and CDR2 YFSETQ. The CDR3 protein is CASSFGGPLGKDTQYF. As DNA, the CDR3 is TGCGCCAGCAGTTTTGGGGGGCCGCTAGGTAAAGATACGCAGTATTTT.